This T cell receptor (beta chain) was identified during a study of liver allograft versus peripheral blood T cells. Study overall: Recipients' peripheral blood served as the comparator for T cell receptor repertoires in transplanted livers. Study conclusions and caveats: Inside liver allografts, T cell receptor repertoires reportedly diverged from the repertoires found in peripheral blood.

In this sample, this clonotype is large. Its antigen is not known. The germline CDR1 and CDR2 sequences are KGHDR and SFDVKD. Trimming cost V 2 bases and J 4 bases; bases outside gene matches: 9. The CDR3 length is 16 residues. TCRdb fed the reads into MiXCR, producing one record per CDR3 protein. This sample has over 600 distinct CDR3 sequences, with roughly 20% found just once. The clonotype comes from a human patient who had a liver transplant. Some T cells may have originated in the graft donor. This chain links TRBV24-1 with TRBJ1-2, with TRBD1 matching 7 bases. CDR3 in amino acids: CATSDWDSEEFYGYTF. The CDR3 nucleotides read TGTGCCACCAGTGATTGGGACAGCGAAGAATTCTATGGCTACACCTTC.